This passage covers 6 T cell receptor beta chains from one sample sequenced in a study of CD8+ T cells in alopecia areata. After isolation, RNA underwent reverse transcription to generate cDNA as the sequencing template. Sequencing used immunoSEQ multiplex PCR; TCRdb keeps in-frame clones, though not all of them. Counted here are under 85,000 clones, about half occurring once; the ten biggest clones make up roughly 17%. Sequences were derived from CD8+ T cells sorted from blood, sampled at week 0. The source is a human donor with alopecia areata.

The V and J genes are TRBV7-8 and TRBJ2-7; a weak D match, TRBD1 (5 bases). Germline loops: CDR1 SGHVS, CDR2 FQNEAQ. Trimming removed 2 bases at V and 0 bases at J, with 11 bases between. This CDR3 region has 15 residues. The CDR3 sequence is CASSLFQGPSYEQYF. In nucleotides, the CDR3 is TGTGCCAGCAGCTTATTCCAGGGCCCCTCCTACGAGCAGTACTTC.

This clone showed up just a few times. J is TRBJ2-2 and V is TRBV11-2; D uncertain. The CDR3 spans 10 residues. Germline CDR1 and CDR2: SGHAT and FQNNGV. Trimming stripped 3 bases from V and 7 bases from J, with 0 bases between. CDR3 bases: TGTGCCAGCAGCTTCGGGGAGCTGTTTTTT. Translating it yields CASSFGELFF.

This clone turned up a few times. The CDR3 coding sequence is TGTGCCAGCAGTTTGTTCTACGAGCAGTACTTC. Its translation is CASSLFYEQYF. The chain recombines TRBV27 with TRBJ2-7; no clear D gene. Deletions cut 3 bases from V and 3 bases from J, with 3 bases between. In germline, CDR1 is MNHEY, CDR2 SMNVEV (reference sequence). CDR3 length: 11 residues.

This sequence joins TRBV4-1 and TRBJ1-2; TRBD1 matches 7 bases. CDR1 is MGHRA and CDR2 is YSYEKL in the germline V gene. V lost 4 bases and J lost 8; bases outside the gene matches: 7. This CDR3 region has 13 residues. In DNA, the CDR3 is TGCGCCAGCAGCCCAGTAACAGGGGTCGGCTACACCTTC. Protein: CASSPVTGVGYTF.

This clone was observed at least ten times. This CDR3 reads CASSVTSVYEQYF. The CDR3 DNA reads TGTGCCAGCAGCGTTACTAGCGTCTACGAGCAGTACTTC. V is TRBV5-6 and J is TRBJ2-7, with TRBD2 identical over 7 bases. The CDR3 has 13 residues. The ends lost 4 bases at V and 3 bases at J; junction bases unmatched: 4. Germline lookup yields CDR1 SGHDT and CDR2 YYEEEE.

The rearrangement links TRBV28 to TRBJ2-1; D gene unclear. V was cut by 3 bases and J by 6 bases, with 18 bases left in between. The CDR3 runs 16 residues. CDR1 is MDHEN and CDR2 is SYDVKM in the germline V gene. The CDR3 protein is CASSLALGASFNEQFF. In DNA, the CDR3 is TGTGCCAGCAGTTTGGCCCTAGGAGCTTCATTCAATGAGCAGTTCTTC.